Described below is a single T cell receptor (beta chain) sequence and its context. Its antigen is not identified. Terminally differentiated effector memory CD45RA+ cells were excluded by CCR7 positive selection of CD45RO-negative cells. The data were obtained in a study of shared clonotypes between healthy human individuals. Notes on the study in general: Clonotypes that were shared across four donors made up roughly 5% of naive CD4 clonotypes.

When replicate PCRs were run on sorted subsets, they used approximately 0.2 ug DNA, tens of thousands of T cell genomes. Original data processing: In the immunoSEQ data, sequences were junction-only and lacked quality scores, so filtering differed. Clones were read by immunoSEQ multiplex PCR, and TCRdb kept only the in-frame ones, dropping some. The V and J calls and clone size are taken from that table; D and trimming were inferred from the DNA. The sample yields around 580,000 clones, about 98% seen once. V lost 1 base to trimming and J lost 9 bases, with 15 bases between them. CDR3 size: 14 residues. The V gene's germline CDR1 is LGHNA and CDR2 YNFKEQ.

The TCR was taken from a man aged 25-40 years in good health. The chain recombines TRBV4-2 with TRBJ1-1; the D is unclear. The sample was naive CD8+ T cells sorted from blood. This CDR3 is CASSQGSMVKQAFF. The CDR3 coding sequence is TGTGCCAGCAGCCAAGGCAGTATGGTTAAACAAGCTTTCTTT.